The next 10 T cell receptor beta chains were all read from a single sample in a study of monozygotic twins with inflammatory bowel disease. Reprocessing the 5' RACE reads, TCRdb reports a single entry for every CDR3 protein and omits DNA. Its listing shows roughly 330,000 distinct CDR3 sequences. Specimen: blood. Source of these receptors: a human donor with ulcerative colitis or Crohn's disease, or a healthy co-twin of an affected twin (not recorded which).

This chain links TRBV5-4 with TRBJ2-3; lacking DNA, the TRBD1 call made by TCRdb goes unchecked. Per germline, CDR1 SGHNT and CDR2 YYREEE (reference sequence). This CDR3 spans 12 amino acids. CDR3 sequence reads: CASSKQGNTQYF.

The rearrangement joins TRBV24-1 to TRBJ1-1. Per the germline V gene, CDR1 is KGHDR and CDR2 is SFDVKD. The CDR3 has 14 amino acids. Here the CDR3 reads CATSDPTEGTEAFF.

V gene TRBV5-1 combines with J gene TRBJ1-1; TCRdb indicates TRBD1, and absent DNA this call remains unverified. The CDR3 extends over 14 amino acids. Germline V CDR1 and CDR2: SGHRS, YFSETQ. CDR3 protein: CASSWGGQDGEAFF.

The chain joins TRBV10-3 to TRBJ1-1; TCRdb picks TRBD1, but there is no DNA to check that call. The CDR3 loop spans 14 amino acids. Per the germline V gene, CDR1 is ENHRY and CDR2 is SYGVKD. The CDR3 reads CAISARDRRTEAFF.

The chain links TRBV3-1 to TRBJ1-1. This CDR3 is 12 amino acids long. Germline V gene data show CDR1 as LGHDT and CDR2 as YNNKEL (reference sequence). CDR3 in amino acids: CASSQDRQEAFF.

The chain combines TRBV12-3 or TRBV12-4 with TRBJ2-7; TCRdb reports TRBD2, a call that lacks DNA to check it against. The CDR3 spans 18 residues. The CDR3 here is CASSFRPLGSLAGSEQYF.

The chain employs TRBV9 and TRBJ2-1. Germline assignment: CDR1 SGDLS and CDR2 YYNGEE. The CDR3 loop spans 11 amino acids. CDR3 residues: CASSADNEQFF.

This sequence joins TRBV28 and TRBJ2-3; TCRdb names TRBD2, which stays unverified in the absence of DNA. Germline values: CDR1 MDHEN, CDR2 SYDVKM. The length of the CDR3 is 15 residues. CDR3: CASSSLAGWGDTQYF.

This chain uses TRBV7-2 with TRBJ2-3; TCRdb names TRBD1, which stays unverified in the absence of DNA. The CDR3 consists of 15 residues. Per germline, CDR1 SGHTA and CDR2 FQGNSA. CDR3 amino acids: CASSSSGWGTDTQYF.

The J gene is TRBJ1-5, the V gene TRBV4-1. Per the germline V gene, CDR1 is MGHRA and CDR2 is YSYEKL. There are 15 residues in the CDR3. The CDR3 here is CASSQSQRGFQPQHF.